This TCR beta chain appears in the sequencing data of a study of blood T cell repertoires in COVID-19. The wider study: Samples taken during acute and convalescent COVID-19 were collected in the United States, Italy and Spain.

Authors' methods: Amplified reference gene primers provided the basis for estimating nucleated cell counts. Profiled with immunoSEQ multiplex PCR; TCRdb holds only in-frame clones, not every one. The V and J calls and the clone size are those of that table, but D and trimming were determined from the DNA. The table shows roughly 43,000 clones, with 82% occurring only once. The sequence was collected from a woman aged 65 to 85 with acute or convalescent COVID-19. The sequenced sample was peripheral blood.

The CDR3 DNA reads TGTGCCAGCAGGTCCGACAGGGGGTTCATTCAGTACTTC. It is translated as CASRSDRGFIQYF. The V and J genes are TRBV2 and TRBJ2-4, with 9 bases identical to TRBD1. After removal of 6 bases from V and 9 bases from J, the junction contained 6 bases not matched to a gene. This CDR3 comprises 13 residues. From germline, CDR1 is SNHLY and CDR2 FYNNEI. The full variable domain, rest sourced from reference TRBV2 and TRBJ2-4, is EPEVTQTPSHQVTQMGQEVILRCVPISNHLYFYWYRQILGQKVEFLVSFYNNEISEKSEIFDDQFSVERPDGSNFTLKIRSTKLEDSAMYFCASRSDRGFIQYFGAGTRLSVL.